The sample holds a few counts of the clone carrying this TCR beta chain. The sample comes from a study of T cells after yellow fever vaccination. Generation of TCR cDNA used 5'RACE template switching (which added a universal primer site and UMIs). TCRdb redid the calling of the 5' RACE reads with MiXCR, one entry per CDR3 protein. The table shows 300,000 to 400,000 distinct CDR3 sequences, with more than 8.5% occurring only once. The receptor was derived from a man younger than 35 who received the YFV17D yellow fever vaccine. The sample consisted of PBMCs, taken on the day of the first yellow fever vaccination.

The CDR3, as DNA: TGCGCCAGCAGCCAAGAGTTAAGGCACGAGCAGTACGTC. It yields the protein CASSQELRHEQYV. This chain connects TRBV4-3 to TRBJ2-7; D unresolved. The CDR3 covers 13 residues. Between the trimmed V and J ends, which lost 0 bases and 5 bases, there was a span of 8 bases. The V gene's germline CDR1 is LGHNA and CDR2 YSLEER.